These T cell receptor beta chains were read from a single sample in a study of T cell changes during pregnancy in multiple sclerosis. Some clones are missing from TCRdb's copy, which holds only in-frame ones; the method was immunoSEQ multiplex PCR. The sample includes 50,000 to 70,000 clones, just under 95% seen only once; the top ten take approximately 1.4%. Sample: peripheral blood, taken in the second trimester of pregnancy. The source is a female donor with multiple sclerosis, enrolled in a pregnancy study. Each CDR3 is given with its conserved first and last residue. A D gene is named only where the DNA matches it firmly. Size is omitted from some rows. Given values are once, few, many or a class for expanded clones.

J	D	size	V	CDR3	DNA
TRBJ1-4	-	-	TRBV28	CASSLFAGTTTNEKLFF	TGTGCCAGCAGTTTATTTGCGGGCACAACAACTAATGAAAAACTGTTTTTT
TRBJ1-2	-	-	TRBV2	CASSYSGDGYGYTF	TGTGCCAGCAGTTATTCAGGGGATGGCTATGGCTACACCTTC
TRBJ2-6	-	-	TRBV10-3	CAISAGSGANVLTF	TGTGCCATCAGTGCCGGCTCTGGGGCCAACGTCCTGACTTTC
TRBJ1-3	-	-	TRBV15	CATSPQGSSGNTIYF	TGTGCCACCAGCCCCCAAGGGAGCTCTGGAAACACCATATATTTT
TRBJ1-4	-	-	TRBV6-4	CASSDQTNEKLFF	TGTGCCAGCAGTGACCAGACTAATGAAAAACTGTTTTTT
TRBJ2-2	TRBD1	-	TRBV2	CASGRDRESGELFF	TGTGCCAGCGGCAGGGACAGGGAAAGCGGGGAGCTGTTTTTT
TRBJ2-3	TRBD2	-	TRBV10-2	CASSEGGSGDTQYF	TGCGCCAGCAGTGAGGGCGGGAGCGGAGATACGCAGTATTTT
TRBJ2-2	-	once	TRBV5-1	CASSPDTGELFF	TGCGCCAGCAGCCCGGACACCGGGGAGCTGTTTTTT
TRBJ2-1	-	-	TRBV2	CASKGGVSYNEQFF	TGTGCCAGCAAAGGCGGGGTCTCCTACAATGAGCAGTTCTTC
TRBJ2-1	TRBD2	-	TRBV6-4	CASRPPGLDMVNEQFF	TGTGCCAGCAGACCGCCGGGACTAGATATGGTGAATGAGCAGTTCTTC
TRBJ1-2	-	-	TRBV5-4	CASSLGGFINYGYTF	TGTGCCAGCAGCTTGGGAGGGTTTATTAACTATGGCTACACCTTC
TRBJ1-1	TRBD1	-	TRBV5-4	CASSFGTGGNTEAFF	TGTGCCAGCAGCTTCGGAACAGGGGGGAACACTGAAGCTTTCTTT
TRBJ2-3	TRBD1	-	TRBV9	CASSRGTGRGDTQYF	TGTGCCAGCAGCCGAGGGACAGGGAGGGGAGATACGCAGTATTTT
TRBJ1-2	-	-	TRBV18	CASSPNGEYGYTF	TGTGCCAGCTCGCCCAACGGGGAGTATGGCTACACCTTC
TRBJ1-2	-	-	TRBV5-1	CASSLDQAFNYGYTF	TGCGCCAGCAGCTTGGATCAGGCCTTTAACTATGGCTACACCTTC
TRBJ2-5	-	-	TRBV4-1	CASSQDWAGRETQYF	TGCGCCAGCAGCCAAGATTGGGCAGGCCGCGAGACCCAGTACTTC
TRBJ1-5	-	-	TRBV5-6	CASSLGGGLHQPQHF	TGTGCCAGCAGCTTGGGCGGGGGACTGCATCAGCCCCAGCATTTT
TRBJ1-1	-	-	TRBV2	CAGRGDITEAFF	TGTGCCGGGAGGGGGGATATCACTGAAGCTTTCTTT
TRBJ1-4	-	-	TRBV19	CASSVRLATNEKLFF	TGTGCCAGTAGTGTGCGCCTGGCAACTAATGAAAAACTGTTTTTT
TRBJ2-1	TRBD1	-	TRBV2	CASRGTGTYNEQFF	TGTGCCAGCAGAGGGACAGGGACCTACAATGAGCAGTTCTTC
TRBJ2-5	TRBD1	once	TRBV28	CASSSYDRGRVETQYF	TGTGCCAGCAGTTCGTATGACAGGGGGCGCGTGGAGACCCAGTACTTC
TRBJ2-1	TRBD1	-	TRBV7-7	CASSLVQGHNEQFF	TGTGCCAGCAGCTTAGTACAGGGGCACAATGAGCAGTTCTTC
TRBJ1-5	-	-	TRBV9	CASSPGGGNQPQHF	TGTGCCAGCAGCCCCGGGGGGGGGAATCAGCCCCAGCATTTT
TRBJ2-7	-	-	TRBV18	CASSPGAEALYEQYF	TGTGCCAGCTCACCAGGGGCAGAAGCCCTCTACGAGCAGTACTTC
TRBJ1-3	TRBD1	-	TRBV5-6	CASSLRQGVAGNTIYF	TGTGCCAGCAGCTTGAGACAGGGGGTTGCCGGAAACACCATATATTTT
TRBJ2-1	-	-	TRBV28	CASSRETGVEQFF	TGTGCCAGCAGTCGGGAGACGGGGGTCGAGCAGTTCTTC
TRBJ2-3	-	-	TRBV4-2	CASSQDYQYF	TGTGCCAGCAGCCAAGATTATCAGTATTTT
TRBJ2-1	TRBD2	-	TRBV12-5	CASGSRPGLAGRVGIANNEQFF	TGTGCTAGTGGTTCCCGGCCGGGACTAGCGGGACGAGTCGGGATTGCTAACAATGAGCAGTTCTTC
TRBJ2-3	TRBD2	-	TRBV14	CASSLGAGAGDTQYF	TGTGCCAGCAGCCTTGGAGCGGGGGCAGGGGATACGCAGTATTTT
TRBJ2-2	TRBD2	-	TRBV11-2	CASSPRTSGLTGELFF	TGTGCCAGCAGTCCCCGGACTAGCGGCCTCACCGGGGAGCTGTTTTTT
TRBJ2-1	TRBD1	-	TRBV27	CASSLKGASLLHEQFF	TGTGCCAGCAGTTTAAAGGGGGCGAGCCTCCTCCATGAGCAGTTCTTC
TRBJ2-5	TRBD2	-	TRBV19	CASSTLPGSGGQETQYF	TGTGCCAGTAGTACCCTCCCTGGTAGCGGGGGACAAGAGACCCAGTACTTC
TRBJ1-2	TRBD1	-	TRBV28	CASSGGQGLYYGYTF	TGTGCCAGCAGTGGCGGACAGGGTTTGTACTATGGCTACACCTTC
TRBJ2-1	TRBD2	-	TRBV5-1	CASGGTSGRGGYEQFF	TGCGCCAGCGGTGGGACTAGCGGGAGGGGGGGTTATGAGCAGTTCTTC
TRBJ1-1	TRBD1	once	TRBV9	CASSVEGASEAFF	TGTGCCAGCAGCGTAGAGGGGGCCTCTGAAGCTTTCTTT
TRBJ1-1	-	-	TRBV6-5	CASSYLPGVSDTEAFF	TGTGCCAGCAGTTACCTTCCGGGGGTGAGTGACACTGAAGCTTTCTTT
TRBJ2-7	-	-	TRBV4-1	CASSPRQEFEQYF	TGCGCCAGCAGCCCAAGACAGGAATTCGAGCAGTACTTC
TRBJ1-1	TRBD1	-	TRBV18	CASSQGADTEAFF	TGTGCCAGCTCACAGGGGGCGGACACTGAAGCTTTCTTT
TRBJ1-3	-	-	TRBV4-2	CASSQDHSSSGNTIYF	TGTGCCAGCAGCCAAGACCACAGTAGCTCTGGAAACACCATATATTTT
TRBJ2-1	-	-	TRBV27	CASRSGLFSEQFF	TGTGCCAGCAGATCGGGACTTTTTAGTGAGCAGTTCTTC
TRBJ2-5	TRBD2	-	TRBV19	CASSKAGGKKETQYF	TGTGCCAGTAGTAAGGCGGGGGGGAAAAAAGAGACCCAGTACTTC
TRBJ1-2	-	-	TRBV5-1	CASSPLYGEGFNYGYTF	TGCGCCAGCAGCCCCTTATACGGGGAGGGGTTTAACTATGGCTACACCTTC
TRBJ2-7	-	-	TRBV7-9	CASSSDGTTTYEQYF	TGTGCCAGCAGCTCCGATGGGACAACCACCTACGAGCAGTACTTC
TRBJ1-1	-	once	TRBV18	CASSPGTEAFF	TGTGCCAGCTCTCCGGGGACTGAAGCTTTCTTT
TRBJ2-3	TRBD1	many	TRBV6-1	CASSEGTGHTDTQYF	TGTGCCAGCAGTGAAGGGACAGGGCACACAGATACGCAGTATTTT
TRBJ1-5	-	-	TRBV7-9	CASSLGAGSNQPQHF	TGTGCCAGCAGCTTAGGGGCAGGGAGCAATCAGCCCCAGCATTTT
TRBJ2-7	TRBD2	-	TRBV7-9	CASSLLTSAAYEQYF	TGTGCCAGCAGCTTATTAACTAGCGCAGCCTACGAGCAGTACTTC
TRBJ2-7	TRBD2	-	TRBV4-3	CASSQLGTSGTPYEQYF	TGCGCCAGCAGCCAACTTGGGACTAGCGGGACGCCCTACGAGCAGTACTTC
TRBJ1-2	TRBD1	-	TRBV7-2	CASSLASGRRQGVLGYTF	TGTGCCAGCAGCTTAGCGTCGGGTCGGAGACAGGGGGTGTTGGGCTACACCTTC
TRBJ2-1	TRBD2	-	TRBV14	CASSQDKLAGGLWQFF	TGTGCCAGCAGCCAAGATAAACTAGCGGGAGGCCTTTGGCAGTTCTTC